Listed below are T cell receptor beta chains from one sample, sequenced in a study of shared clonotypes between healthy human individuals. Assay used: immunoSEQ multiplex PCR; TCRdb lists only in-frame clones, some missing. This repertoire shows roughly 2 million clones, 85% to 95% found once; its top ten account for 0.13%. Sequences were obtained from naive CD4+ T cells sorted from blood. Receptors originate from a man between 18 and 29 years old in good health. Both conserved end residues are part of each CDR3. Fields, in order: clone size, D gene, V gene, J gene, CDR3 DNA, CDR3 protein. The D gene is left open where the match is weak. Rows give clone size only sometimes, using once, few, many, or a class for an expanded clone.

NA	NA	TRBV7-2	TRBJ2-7	TGTGCCAGCAGCTTGCCGTGGACCTACGAGCAGTACTTC	CASSLPWTYEQYF
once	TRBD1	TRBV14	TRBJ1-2	TGTGCCAGCAGCCTGGGACAGGGAAGAGTCTACACCTTC	CASSLGQGRVYTF
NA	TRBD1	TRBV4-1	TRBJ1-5	TGCGCCAGCAGCCAAGATCTGACAGGGGGCAATCAGCCCCAGCATTTT	CASSQDLTGGNQPQHF
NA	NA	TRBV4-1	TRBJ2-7	TGCGCCAGCAGCCCCTGGGCCCCGTCGGACGAGCAGTACTTC	CASSPWAPSDEQYF
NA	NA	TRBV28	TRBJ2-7	TGTGCCAGCAGCTTTCAGGGAGGCCGCTCCTACGAGCAGTACTTC	CASSFQGGRSYEQYF
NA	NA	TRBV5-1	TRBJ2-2	TGCGCCAGCAGCCGAAGCACCGGGGAGCTGTTTTTT	CASSRSTGELFF
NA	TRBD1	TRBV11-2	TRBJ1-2	TGTGCCAGCAGTCCCGATCCTGGAGGGGGCAATGGCTACACCTTC	CASSPDPGGGNGYTF
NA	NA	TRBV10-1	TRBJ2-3	TGCGCCAGCAGTGATCCAGGGAGAGATACGCAGTATTTT	CASSDPGRDTQYF
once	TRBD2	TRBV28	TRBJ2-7	TGTGCCAGCAGCCAGAGCGGGACTAGATCATACGAGCAGTACTTC	CASSQSGTRSYEQYF
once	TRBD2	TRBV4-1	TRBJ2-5	TGCGCCAGCAGCCGAAATTCGGCGGGGGACCAAGAGACCCAGTACTTC	CASSRNSAGDQETQYF
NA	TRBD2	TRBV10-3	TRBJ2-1	TGTGCCATCAGTGAAAGAACTAGCGGGATTTCTGAGCAGTTCTTC	CAISERTSGISEQFF
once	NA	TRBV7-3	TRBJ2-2	TGTGCCAGCAGCTTAAGAGGTGGGGAGACCGGGGAGCTGTTTTTT	CASSLRGGETGELFF
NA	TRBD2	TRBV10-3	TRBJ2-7	TGTGCCATCAGTGAGTCTTTTGCGGGAGCCCGCCCCTACGAGCAGTACTTC	CAISESFAGARPYEQYF
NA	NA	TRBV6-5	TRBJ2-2	TGTGCCAGCAGTTACGGCAAGGGTTTGGGAACCGGGGAGCTGTTTTTT	CASSYGKGLGTGELFF
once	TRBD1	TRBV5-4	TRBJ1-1	TGTGCCAGCAGCGTGGGACAGAAGAACACTGAAGCTTTCTTT	CASSVGQKNTEAFF
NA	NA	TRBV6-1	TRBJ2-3	TGTGCCAGCAGTGCTCGTGACAGCCCTAGCACAGATACGCAGTATTTT	CASSARDSPSTDTQYF
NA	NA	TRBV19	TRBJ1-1	TGTGCCAGTATCCCCAGGGGCAGGGAAGGAGGCACTGAAGCTTTCTTT	CASIPRGREGGTEAFF
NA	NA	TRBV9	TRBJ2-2	TGTGCCAGCAGCTCGCCGAGGCCGGGCACCGGGGAGCTGTTTTTT	CASSSPRPGTGELFF
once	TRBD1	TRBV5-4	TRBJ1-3	TGTGCCAGCAGCCTCGAGGGGGCAAGGGGAAACACCATATATTTT	CASSLEGARGNTIYF
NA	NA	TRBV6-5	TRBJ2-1	TGTGCCAGCAGTTACTCCTATAGCGGAACCCACAATGAGCAGTTCTTC	CASSYSYSGTHNEQFF
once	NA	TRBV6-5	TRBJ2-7	TGTGCCAGCGGATATTACGAGCAGTACTTC	CASGYYEQYF
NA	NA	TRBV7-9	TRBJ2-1	TGTGCCAGCAGCTTAGTAGCCCTTAACAATGAGCAGTTCTTC	CASSLVALNNEQFF
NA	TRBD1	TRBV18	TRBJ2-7	TGTGCCAGCTCACCGCAACAGGGGCCCTACGAGCAGTACTTC	CASSPQQGPYEQYF
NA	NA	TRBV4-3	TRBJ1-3	TGCGCCAGCAGCCAATTAGGACTTTACTCTGGAAACACCATATATTTT	CASSQLGLYSGNTIYF
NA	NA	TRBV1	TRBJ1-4	TGCACCAGCAGCCAAGATCTCTCAGGGGCTGTTAATGAAAAACTGTTTTTT	CTSSQDLSGAVNEKLFF
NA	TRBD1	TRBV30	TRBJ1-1	TGTGCCTGGAACCGGGACAGGGGGACTGAAGCTTTCTTT	CAWNRDRGTEAFF
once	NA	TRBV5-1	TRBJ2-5	TGCGCCAGCAGCGGAACAGGGATGCGAGAGACCCAGTACTTC	CASSGTGMRETQYF
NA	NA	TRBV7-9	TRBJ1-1	TGTGCCAGCAGCTCCGTGCCAGAGAACACTGAAGCTTTCTTT	CASSSVPENTEAFF
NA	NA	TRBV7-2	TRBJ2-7	TGTGCCAGCAGCTTAGCGTACGTAAGCTCCTACGAGCAGTACTTC	CASSLAYVSSYEQYF
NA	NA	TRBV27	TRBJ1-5	TGTGCCAGCAGTTCACTTGGGGGCAATCAGCCCCAGCATTTT	CASSSLGGNQPQHF
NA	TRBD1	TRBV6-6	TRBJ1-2	TGTGCCAGCACAGAGACAGGGAAGGAGGGCTACACCTTC	CASTETGKEGYTF
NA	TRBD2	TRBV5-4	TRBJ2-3	TGTGCCAGCAGCTTGGACTCCGGGAGGGGCGATACGCAGTATTTT	CASSLDSGRGDTQYF
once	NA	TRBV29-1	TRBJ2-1	TGCAGCGTTGAAGACGGGACCCTTAAATTCTTC	CSVEDGTLKFF
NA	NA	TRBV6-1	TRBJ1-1	TGTGCCAGCAGGGATCACAATGGGAGGGACACTGAAGCTTTCTTT	CASRDHNGRDTEAFF
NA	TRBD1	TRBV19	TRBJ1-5	TGTGCCAGTAGTATCGGGACAGGGGGTCAGCCCCAGCATTTT	CASSIGTGGQPQHF
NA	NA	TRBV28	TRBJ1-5	TGTGCCAGCAGGGTACAGGGTCAGCCCCAGCATTTT	CASRVQGQPQHF
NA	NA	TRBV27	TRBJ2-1	TGTGCCAGCCGCCTTCTAGCGCCCCCCCAGCTCGTCTACAATGAGCAGTTCTTC	CASRLLAPPQLVYNEQFF
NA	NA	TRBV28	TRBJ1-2	TGTGCCAGCAAGGGACACCTTAACTATGGCTACACCTTC	CASKGHLNYGYTF
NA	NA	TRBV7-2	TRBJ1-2	TGTGCCAGCAGCTTAGCGCGGGGTATTTCGGTTGGCTACACCTTC	CASSLARGISVGYTF
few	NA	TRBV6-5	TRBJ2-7	TGTGCCAGCAGTTACAGTATCGCAGAGCACTCCTACGAGCAGTACTTC	CASSYSIAEHSYEQYF
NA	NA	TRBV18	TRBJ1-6	TGTGCCAGCTCACAAGTAAATTCACCCCTCCACTTT	CASSQVNSPLHF
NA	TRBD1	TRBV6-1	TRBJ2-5	TGTGCCAGCAGTAGGGGGACAGCCCAAGAGACCCAGTACTTC	CASSRGTAQETQYF
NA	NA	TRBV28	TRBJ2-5	TGTGCCAGCAGTTCAGGACAGATCCAAGAGACCCAGTACTTC	CASSSGQIQETQYF